This passage covers 25 T cell receptor beta chains from one sample sequenced in a study of regulatory T cells in long-lasting Graves disease. To make TCR beta libraries, researchers used iRepertoire HTBI primers and Arm-PCR of CDR3 regions. TCRdb independently ran MiXCR on the multiplex PCR reads; one entry per CDR3 protein. The sample has 450,000 or so distinct CDR3 sequences, about 20% seen once. The time point denotes: persistent/refractory GD, antithyroid drugs over 5 years with positive TRAb. The authors made the TCR library using RNA they extracted from PBMCs. The source was peripheral blood mononuclear cells (PBMCs), collected when the disease was refractory, from a patient treated with antithyroid drugs. The receptors originated from a female donor with Graves disease.

The chain couples TRBV27 to TRBJ1-6; D perhaps matches TRBD1 (6 bases). Trimming stripped 2 bases from V and 9 bases from J, with 14 bases between. Looked up from germline, CDR1 is MNHEY and CDR2 is SMNVEV (reference sequence). There are 15 residues in the CDR3. The CDR3 DNA reads TGTGCCAGCAGTTTAAGATGGGGGGCCATTTCACCCCTCCACTTT. It is translated as CASSLRWGAISPLHF.

This clonotype appeared a few times. The chain combines TRBV12-3 or TRBV12-4 with TRBJ2-3, with D possibly TRBD2 on 6 matching bases. The CDR3 contains 17 residues. Trimming shortened V by 6 bases and J by 0 bases, and 19 bases separated the two germline ends. The CDR3, as DNA: TGTGCCAGCAGGCCACTCATGTGGGGGGAGAGCACAGATACGCAGTATTTT. It specifies CASRPLMWGESTDTQYF.

The V and J genes are TRBV9 and TRBJ2-2; 9 bases match TRBD1. CDR1 is SGDLS and CDR2 is YYNGEE in the germline V gene. The CDR3 sequence is 14 residues long. Unmatched junction bases numbered 7, after V lost 10 bases and J lost 3 bases. For the CDR3, the DNA is TGTGCCGGATCGGACAGGGGTGACACCGGGGAGCTGTTTTTT. It specifies CAGSDRGDTGELFF.

This clonotype was recorded many times. The chain is built from TRBV2 and TRBJ2-2; 11 bases are shared with TRBD2. The CDR3 extends over 16 amino acids. The germline V gene encodes CDR1 SNHLY and CDR2 FYNNEI. Unmatched junction bases numbered 8, after V lost 6 bases and J lost 5 bases. The CDR3 DNA is TGTGCCAGCAGCCTCCGTGTAGCGGGAGGGACCGGGGAGCTGTTTTTT. Translation gives CASSLRVAGGTGELFF.

This chain links TRBV27 with TRBJ2-6; 7 nucleotides agree with TRBD2. This CDR3 spans 18 amino acids. With V trimmed by 7 bases and J by 2 bases, 14 bases remained unmatched. Germline CDR1 MNHEY, CDR2 SMNVEV (reference sequence). The CDR3 coding sequence is TGTGCCAGCACGGGGCAGGGTAGCGGGCCTGCTGGGGCCAACGTCCTGACTTTC. As protein: CASTGQGSGPAGANVLTF.

This clonotype was found once. A single base separates this from a much larger clone, so it may be a read error. This chain joins TRBV7-3 and TRBJ2-2; possible D gene TRBD1, 5 bases. There are 15 residues in the CDR3. Trimming stripped 7 bases from V and 3 bases from J, with 15 bases between. Germline V lookup: CDR1 SGHTA, CDR2 FQGTGA. The CDR3 spells CASNSRQNHTGELFF. The DNA for the CDR3 is TGTGCCAGCAACTCCAGACAGAATCACACCGGGGAGCTGTTTTTT.

There are many counts of this clonotype. The chain uses TRBV18 and TRBJ2-7; D may be TRBD2 (6 bases). The V end lost 8 bases, the J end lost 0 bases, and 14 bases lay between the germline ends. Germline V gives CDR1 KGHSH, CDR2 LQKENI. CDR3 length: 14 amino acids. The CDR3 region is CASSPGTASYEQYF. For the CDR3, the DNA is TGTGCCAGCAGCCCAGGGACTGCCTCCTACGAGCAGTACTTC.

The gene calls are TRBV7-9 and TRBJ2-2; perhaps TRBD2 as D (6 bases). The CDR3 spans 15 residues. With 3 bases removed from V and 3 bases from J, the gap between germline ends came to 11 bases. The germline CDR1 and CDR2 sequences are SEHNR and FQNEAQ (reference sequence). The CDR3 nucleotides read TGTGCCAGCAGCTTTGTCCAGCGGGACACCGGGGAGCTGTTTTTT. Protein product: CASSFVQRDTGELFF. The variable domain in full, completed from reference TRBV7-9 and TRBJ2-2, reads DTGVSQNPRHKITKRGQNVTFRCDPISEHNRLYWYRQTLGQGPEFLTYFQNEAQLEKSRLLSDRFSAERPKGSFSTLEIQRTEQGDSAMYLCASSFVQRDTGELFFGEGSRLTVL.

This clonotype was counted many times. The rearrangement uses TRBV20-1 and TRBJ1-5; D may be TRBD1 (5 bases). Germline V gene sequence: CDR1 DFQATT, CDR2 SNEGSKA (reference sequence). CDR3 length equals 17 residues. The V end was cut by 0 bases, the J end by 0 bases, with 15 bases between. CDR3 amino acids: CSARDLGAGSSNQPQHF. The CDR3 DNA reads as TGCAGTGCTAGAGATCTTGGGGCAGGGTCTAGCAATCAGCCCCAGCATTTT.

As regards this clonotype: At one of its ends the junction is not consistent with the germline gene, which may arise from a read error. This chain uses TRBV11-2 with TRBJ2-3; D remains unclear. Germline-derived CDR1 and CDR2 are SGHAT and FQNNGV. The CDR3 length is 13 residues. The CDR3 DNA reads TGTGCCAGCAGCTTAGATACTCCAGATACGCAGTGTTTT. It yields the protein CASSLDTPDTQCF.

This chain uses TRBV7-3 with TRBJ2-7, with TRBD2 identical over 7 bases. The germline CDR1 and CDR2 sequences are SGHTA and FQGTGA. Trimming took 5 bases from V and 3 from J; bases not matched to a gene: 7. The CDR3 consists of 14 residues. In nucleotides, the CDR3 is TGTGCCAGCAGCATGGGGGGAGGGCTCTACGAGCAGTACTTC. Translated: CASSMGGGLYEQYF.

This clonotype has only a few counts. The rearrangement uses TRBV18 and TRBJ2-7; either TRBD1 or TRBD2 may fit D (5 bases each). The CDR3 totals 14 residues. Germline values: CDR1 KGHSH, CDR2 LQKENI. V shed 5 bases and J shed 6 bases, with 17 bases lying between them. CDR3 protein: CASSSGTYPVEQYF. The CDR3, as DNA: TGTGCCAGCTCATCGGGGACGTACCCCGTCGAGCAGTACTTC.

The chain carries TRBV5-1 and TRBJ2-4, with TRBD2 as a possible D gene (6 bases). The CDR3 extends over 17 amino acids. V lost 2 bases and J lost 0, with 15 bases in between. Germline V gene lookup returns CDR1 SGHRS and CDR2 YFSETQ. CDR3 nucleotide sequence: TGCGCCAGCAGCTTTTTTCCGGGGACTGGAGCCAAAAACATTCAGTACTTC. Translated, it gives CASSFFPGTGAKNIQYF. The full variable domain, its missing parts supplied by reference TRBV5-1 and TRBJ2-4, is KAGVTQTPRYLIKTRGQQVTLSCSPISGHRSVSWYQQTPGQGLQFLFEYFSETQRNKGNFPGRFSGRQFSNSRSEMNVSTLELGDSALYLCASSFFPGTGAKNIQYFGAGTRLSVL.

Regarding this clonotype: This could be a read error, since a much larger clone is one nucleotide away. The gene calls are TRBV5-1 and TRBJ2-7, with 8 bases matching TRBD1. CDR3 size: 14 residues. Losses at the gene ends were 6 bases for V and 4 bases for J; bases not matched to a gene: 9. Germline values: CDR1 SGHRS, CDR2 YFSETQ. CDR3 region: CASNHNGQGYEQYF. CDR3 bases: TGCGCCAGCAACCACAACGGACAGGGATACGAGCAGTACTTC.

The rearrangement joins TRBV12-5 to TRBJ2-7; D is ambiguous. V lost 0 bases to trimming and J lost 7 bases, with 7 bases between them. The CDR3 extends over 12 amino acids. Per the germline V gene, CDR1 is LGHNT and CDR2 is FRNRAP. CDR3 nucleotide sequence: TGTGCTAGTGGTTTGGTAACCAATGAGCAGTACTTC. It codes for CASGLVTNEQYF.

The chain is built from TRBV20-1 and TRBJ2-3; D is unclear. The CDR3 is 12 residues long. Trimming removed 0 bases from V and 6 bases from J, with 7 bases in between. Germline assignment: CDR1 DFQATT and CDR2 SNEGSKA (reference sequence). The CDR3 loop is CSARELRDTQYF. CDR3 DNA: TGCAGTGCTAGAGAACTAAGGGATACGCAGTATTTT.

As to this clonotype: One end of the junction varies from germline; a read error may be responsible. The V gene is TRBV28, the J gene TRBJ1-2; 9 bases match TRBD1. Germline assignment: CDR1 MDHEN and CDR2 SYDVKM. The CDR3 contains 17 residues. CDR3 coding DNA: TGTGCCGGCAGTTACAGGGGGCGCGTAGCCCTCCACTATGGCTACACCTTC. This gives the protein CAGSYRGRVALHYGYTF.

The table lists this clonotype with a few counts. The chain joins TRBV7-2 to TRBJ1-1; possibly TRBD1 for D (6 bases). V was cut by 3 bases and J by 8 bases, with 10 bases left in between. The CDR3 covers 12 residues. The germline V gene has CDR1 SGHTA and CDR2 FQGNSA. The CDR3 nucleotides read TGTGCCAGCAGCTTCCTTACAGGGGAAGCTTTCTTT. Protein sequence: CASSFLTGEAFF.

There are many counts of this clonotype. This chain connects TRBV28 to TRBJ2-7, with D perhaps TRBD2 (6 bases). Germline V lookup: CDR1 MDHEN, CDR2 SYDVKM. The CDR3 is 15 amino acids. V was shortened by 6 bases and J by 2 bases, with 17 bases between the two germline ends. This CDR3 reads CASSFRFGGPYEQYF. As DNA, the CDR3 is TGTGCCAGCAGCTTTCGGTTCGGAGGGCCCTACGAGCAGTACTTC.

In its sample, this clonotype was seen a few times. The CDR3 sequence: CASTLAGGPMQTQYF. As DNA, the CDR3 is TGTGCCAGTACTCTAGCGGGAGGTCCGATGCAGACCCAGTACTTC. The chain carries TRBV19 and TRBJ2-5; 11 bases fit TRBD2. V was clipped by 7 bases and J by 6 bases; unmatched bases: 10. This CDR3 comprises 15 residues. Germline values: CDR1 LNHDA, CDR2 SQIVND (reference sequence).

The chain joins TRBV5-1 to TRBJ1-5; D is unclear. CDR3 size: 13 residues. Germline values: CDR1 SGHRS, CDR2 YFSETQ. Trimming left V 3 bases short and J 4 bases short, with 8 bases between. The CDR3 loop is CASSSETNQPQHF. The CDR3 DNA reads as TGCGCCAGCAGCTCGGAAACAAATCAGCCCCAGCATTTT.

This clonotype showed up just a few times. The chain is built from TRBV10-3 and TRBJ2-7; 7 bases match TRBD1. The germline CDR1 and CDR2 sequences are ENHRY and SYGVKD. The CDR3 contains 14 residues. The trim removed 6 bases at V and 3 bases at J, leaving 8 bases unmatched. CDR3: CAISRQGPSYEQYF. The CDR3 coding sequence is TGTGCCATCAGCCGACAGGGCCCCAGCTACGAGCAGTACTTC.

There are many counts of this clonotype. V gene TRBV20-1 combines with J gene TRBJ2-7; the D is unclear. Trimming left V 1 base short and J 3 bases short, with 13 bases between. The CDR3 is 14 residues long. In germline, CDR1 is DFQATT, CDR2 SNEGSKA (reference sequence). This CDR3 reads CSARGQALSYEQYF. CDR3 nucleotides: TGCAGTGCTAGAGGCCAGGCCCTGAGCTACGAGCAGTACTTC.

The chain recombines TRBV4-3 with TRBJ2-2, with 8 nucleotides matching TRBD1. V lost 3 bases to trimming and J lost 5 bases; unmatched junction nucleotides: 8. This CDR3 region has 16 residues. The germline V gene encodes CDR1 LGHNA and CDR2 YSLEER. The DNA for the CDR3 is TGCGCCAGCAGCCAGGCCAGGGGGCATCGTACCGGGGAGCTGTTTTTT. It encodes CASSQARGHRTGELFF.

About this clonotype itself: This clone may be a read error of a much larger clone one base away. The chain links TRBV6-1 to TRBJ2-5, with 7 bases fitting TRBD2. The CDR3 is made up of 13 amino acids. Unmatched junction bases numbered 8, after V lost 8 bases and J lost 5 bases. CDR1 is MNHNS, CDR2 SASEGT, per germline. This CDR3 reads CASEPAGSETQYF. Here the CDR3 DNA reads TGTGCCAGCGAACCAGCGGGAAGTGAGACCCAGTACTTC.